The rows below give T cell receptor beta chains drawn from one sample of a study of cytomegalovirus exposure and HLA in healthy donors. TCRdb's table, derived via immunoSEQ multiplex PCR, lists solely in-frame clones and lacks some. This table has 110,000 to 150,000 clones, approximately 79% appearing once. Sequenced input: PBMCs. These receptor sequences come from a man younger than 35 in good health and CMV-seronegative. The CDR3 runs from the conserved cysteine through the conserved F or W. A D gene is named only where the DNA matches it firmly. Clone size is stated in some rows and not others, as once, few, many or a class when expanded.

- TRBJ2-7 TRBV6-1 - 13 TGTGCCAGCAGTGTACCCGGGGGCTACGAGCAGTACTTC CASSVPGGYEQYF
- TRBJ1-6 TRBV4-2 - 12 TGTGCCAGCAGCCAAGCAAATTCACCCCTCCACTTT CASSQANSPLHF
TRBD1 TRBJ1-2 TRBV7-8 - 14 TGTGCCAGCAGCCCCGGGACAGGCACTTATGGCTACACCTTC CASSPGTGTYGYTF
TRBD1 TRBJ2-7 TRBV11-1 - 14 TGTGCCAGCAGCCGGACAGGCGAAACCTACGAGCAGTACTTC CASSRTGETYEQYF
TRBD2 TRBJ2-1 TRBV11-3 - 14 TGTGCCAGCAGCTTAGAAGGGACTAGCTATGAGCAGTTCTTC CASSLEGTSYEQFF
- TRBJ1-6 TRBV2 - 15 TGTGCCAGCCAGGGAGGAGGCTCCTATAATTCACCCCTCCACTTT CASQGGGSYNSPLHF
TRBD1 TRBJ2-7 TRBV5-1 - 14 TGCGCCAGCAGCTTGGAGGGGACAGGGGGACGGCAGTACTTC CASSLEGTGGRQYF
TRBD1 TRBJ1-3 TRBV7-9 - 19 TGTGCCAGCAGCCTCTGGGTGGCAGGGGGCCAACTCTCTGGAAACACCATATATTTT CASSLWVAGGQLSGNTIYF
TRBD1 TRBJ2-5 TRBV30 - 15 TGTGCCTGGAGTCGCGGACAGGGGTCGGAAGAGACCCAGTACTTC CAWSRGQGSEETQYF
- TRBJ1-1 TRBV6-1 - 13 TGTGCCAGCAGCCCCACAGGTGACACTGAAGCTTTCTTT CASSPTGDTEAFF
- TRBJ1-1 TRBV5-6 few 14 TGTGCCAGCAGCTTGGGCAGGGTGCGTCCTGAAGCTTTCTTT CASSLGRVRPEAFF
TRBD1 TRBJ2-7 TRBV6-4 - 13 TGTGCCAGCAGTGACCCGACAGGGGGGGAGCAGTACTTC CASSDPTGGEQYF
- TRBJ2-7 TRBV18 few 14 TGTGCCAGCTCACCACCGGGCCAACTCTACGAGCAGTACTTC CASSPPGQLYEQYF
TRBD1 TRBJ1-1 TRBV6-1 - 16 TGTGCCAGCAGTGCACCGGGACAGGGGATGAACACTGAAGCTTTCTTT CASSAPGQGMNTEAFF
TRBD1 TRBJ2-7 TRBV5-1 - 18 TGCGCCAGCAGCCAGGGGAGGGCAGGGACAGGGTTTACGTACGAGCAGTACTTC CASSQGRAGTGFTYEQYF
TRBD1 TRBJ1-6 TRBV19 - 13 TGTGCCAGTGAGGGACAGGGCATATCACCCCTCCACTTT CASEGQGISPLHF
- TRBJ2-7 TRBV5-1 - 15 TGCGCCAGCAGCGAGAAACAGGGCTACTCCTACGAGCAGTACTTC CASSEKQGYSYEQYF
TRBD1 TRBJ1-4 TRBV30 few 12 TGTGCCTGGAGCGGGGACAGTGAAAAACTGTTTTTT CAWSGDSEKLFF
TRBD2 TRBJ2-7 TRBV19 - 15 TGTGCCAGTAGCCCCTCGCGGGGGGGCCTCTACGAGCAGTACTTC CASSPSRGGLYEQYF
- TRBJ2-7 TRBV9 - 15 TGTGCCAGCAGCTCCCGACCGGAGGAGGTACACGAGCAGTACTTC CASSSRPEEVHEQYF